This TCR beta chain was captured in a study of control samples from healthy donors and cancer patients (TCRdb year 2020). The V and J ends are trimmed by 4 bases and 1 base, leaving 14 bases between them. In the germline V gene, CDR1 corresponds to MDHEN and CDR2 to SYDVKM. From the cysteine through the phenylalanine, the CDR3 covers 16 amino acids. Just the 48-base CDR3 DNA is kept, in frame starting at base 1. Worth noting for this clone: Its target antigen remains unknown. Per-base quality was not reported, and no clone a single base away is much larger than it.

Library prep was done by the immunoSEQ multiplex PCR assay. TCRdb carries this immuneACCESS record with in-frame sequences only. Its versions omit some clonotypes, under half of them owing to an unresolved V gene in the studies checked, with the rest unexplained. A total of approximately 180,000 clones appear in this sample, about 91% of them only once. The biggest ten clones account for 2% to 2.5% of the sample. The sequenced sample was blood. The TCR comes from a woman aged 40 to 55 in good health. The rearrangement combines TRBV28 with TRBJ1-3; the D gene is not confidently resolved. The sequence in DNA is TGTGCCAGCAGTTATGCAGGTTCAATTTCTGGAAACACCATATATTTT. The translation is CASSYAGSISGNTIYF.